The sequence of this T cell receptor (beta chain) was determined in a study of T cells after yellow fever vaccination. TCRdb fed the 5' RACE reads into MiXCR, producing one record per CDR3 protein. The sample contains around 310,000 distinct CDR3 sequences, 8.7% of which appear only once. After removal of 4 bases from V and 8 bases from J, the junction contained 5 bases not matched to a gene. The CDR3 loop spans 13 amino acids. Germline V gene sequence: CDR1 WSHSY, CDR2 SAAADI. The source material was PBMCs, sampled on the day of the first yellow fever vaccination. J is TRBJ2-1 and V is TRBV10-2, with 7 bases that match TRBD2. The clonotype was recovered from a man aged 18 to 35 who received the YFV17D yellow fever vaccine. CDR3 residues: CASSGTSIDEQFF. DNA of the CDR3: TGCGCCAGCAGTGGGACTAGTATCGATGAGCAGTTCTTC.